A single sample is the source of the 12 T cell receptor beta chains below, sequenced in a study of graft-versus-host responses after intestinal transplantation. The method was immunoSEQ multiplex PCR; TCRdb's version includes in-frame clones alone and lacks a portion of them. The sample holds about 50,000 clones, 92% seen once. No antigen has been identified for these receptors. The starting material was unstimulated CD4+ T cells sorted from spleen or lymph node cells, obtained before transplant. The receptors come from a human donor who was the organ donor for an intestinal transplant.

The rearrangement links TRBV27 to TRBJ2-7; no firm D call. The CDR3 has 15 amino acids. V was shortened by 6 bases and J by 2 bases, with 17 bases between the two germline ends. Germline CDR1 MNHEY, CDR2 SMNVEV (reference sequence). The CDR3 nucleotides are TGTGCCAGCAGCCAGGCTCTCCTCCAGGCCTACGAGCAGTACTTC. Translating gives CASSQALLQAYEQYF.

Points on this clone: The same CDR3 can be traced to other DNA sequences in this sample. The V gene is TRBV21-1, the J gene TRBJ1-2. TRBV21-1 is a pseudogene segment. The CDR3 is 15 amino acids. The CDR3 spells CASSKEGRTNYGYTF. The CDR3 nucleotides read TGCGCCAGCAGCAAAGAGGGCAGGACTAACTATGGCTACACCTTC.

This clone was observed a single time. The chain has TRBV4-3 and TRBJ2-3; no clear D. Trimming removed 1 base at V and 6 bases at J, with 5 bases between. There are 12 residues in the CDR3. Looked up from germline, CDR1 is LGHNA and CDR2 is YSLEER. The CDR3 DNA reads as TGCGCCAGCAGCCAAGTCGGGGATACGCAGTATTTT. Its protein product is CASSQVGDTQYF.

The table lists this clone with a count of one. The chain joins TRBV4-3 to TRBJ2-4; 8 positions agree with TRBD1. The CDR3 sequence is 15 residues long. CDR1 and CDR2 (germline): LGHNA, YSLEER. V dropped 5 bases and J dropped 6; count of bases not matched to a gene: 9. The CDR3 nucleotides read TGCGCCAGCAGCGCCAGACAGGGGAGTTTAAACATTCAGTACTTC. Its translation: CASSARQGSLNIQYF.

The CDR3 protein is CASGPFTGEIHEQYF. In DNA form, the CDR3 reads TGTGCCAGCGGCCCTTTTACTGGGGAGATCCACGAGCAGTACTTC. The J gene is TRBJ2-5, the V gene TRBV25-1; tentatively, D is TRBD2 (5 bases). Judging by the DNA end, TRBJ2-7 fits better; the J call may be wrong. This CDR3 is 15 amino acids long. The V gene's germline CDR1 is MGHDK and CDR2 SYGVNS.

J is TRBJ2-6 and V is TRBV7-2; TRBD2 might be the D (7 bases). In germline, CDR1 is SGHTA, CDR2 FQGNSA. CDR3 length: 15 residues. Trimming left V 1 base short and J 4 bases short, with 8 bases between. CDR3 in DNA: TGTGCCAGCAGCTTAGGCGGGGGCGGGGCCAACGTCCTGACTTTC. Its protein product is CASSLGGGGANVLTF.

The V gene is TRBV11-1, the J gene TRBJ2-5; 9 nucleotides align to TRBD1. The ends lost 6 bases at V and 7 bases at J; junction bases unmatched: 12. The length of the CDR3 is 15 residues. Germline assignment: CDR1 SGHAT and CDR2 FQDESV (reference sequence). In nucleotides, the CDR3 is TGTGCCAGCAGTTCTAGGACAGGGGACTTTGGGACCCAGTACTTC. It translates to CASSSRTGDFGTQYF.

CDR3 in DNA: TGTGCCAGTAGTCAGCCCTATTACGTCAACAGGGGCCTCGACGTTCAGTACTTC. Translated, it gives CASSQPYYVNRGLDVQYF. The rearrangement joins TRBV19 to TRBJ2-5; 7 bases fit TRBD1. V was clipped by 5 bases and J by 11 bases; unmatched bases: 26. Germline CDR1 is LNHDA and CDR2 is SQIVND (reference sequence). This CDR3 contains 18 residues.

This chain uses TRBV2 with TRBJ2-5, with 7 bases aligning to TRBD2. The J call is doubtful: the DNA matches TRBJ2-7 better. The germline V gene has CDR1 SNHLY and CDR2 FYNNEI. This CDR3 region has 16 residues. The CDR3 DNA reads as TGTGCCAGCAGTGAAGCTGGGGGGGTAGCTATCTACGAGCAGTACTTC. This sequence encodes CASSEAGGVAIYEQYF.

This chain joins TRBV6-1 and TRBJ2-1; D is unresolved. CDR1 and CDR2 from the germline V gene are MNHNS and SASEGT. The CDR3 is 14 amino acids. The V gene lost 3 bases and the J gene lost 5 bases, with 11 bases spanning the gap. CDR3 bases: TGTGCCAGCAGTGAGGGTTCTATCAACAATGAGCAGTTCTTC. The encoded protein is CASSEGSINNEQFF.

The V call is TRBV7-2, the J call TRBJ2-1, with 10 bases identical to TRBD2. Germline V gene sequence: CDR1 SGHTA, CDR2 FQGNSA. The CDR3 consists of 19 residues. The V gene end was trimmed by 1 base and the J gene end by 0 bases; junction bases not matched to a gene: 9. The CDR3 sequence is CASSLVWSSGRSSYNEQFF. CDR3 bases: TGTGCCAGCAGCTTAGTGTGGTCTAGCGGGAGAAGCTCCTACAATGAGCAGTTCTTC. Full variable domain (outside the CDR3, taken from reference TRBV7-2 and TRBJ2-1): GAGVSQSPSNKVTEKGKDVELRCDPISGHTALYWYRQSLGQGLEFLIYFQGNSAPDKSGLPSDRFSAERTGGSVSTLTIQRTQQEDSAVYLCASSLVWSSGRSSYNEQFFGPGTRLTVL.

In nucleotides, the CDR3 is TGTGCCAGCAGCCGGGGACTAGCGGCTAGCACAGATACGCAGTATTTT. Translating it yields CASSRGLAASTDTQYF. The J gene is TRBJ2-3, the V gene TRBV7-6; 11 nucleotides align to TRBD2. CDR1 is SGHVS and CDR2 is FNYEAQ in the germline V gene. V gave up 5 bases and J gave up 0 bases; unmatched junction bases: 4. This CDR3 has 16 residues.